Sequencing of this T cell receptor (beta chain) was carried out in a study of regulatory T cells in long-lasting Graves disease (dated by TCRdb to the early 2020s). Background for the entire study: Persistent Graves' disease was defined as persistently positive TSH receptor autoantibodies together with antithyroid drug treatment for over 5 years. The study took place in China and was registered as a clinical trial. A total of about 33 samples underwent TCR sequencing, from roughly 13 patients with persistent Graves' disease and 20 or so patients with newly diagnosed Graves' disease. Peripheral blood TCR sequencing and RNA sequencing compared persistent Graves' disease patients with newly diagnosed Graves' disease patients. On average, persistent Graves' disease patients in the clinical cohort had been on antithyroid drugs for approximately ten years.

V and J are truncated by 0 bases and 8 bases respectively, leaving an intervening sequence of 14 bases. Spanning cysteine to phenylalanine, the CDR3 consists of 14 amino acids. Here the CDR3 DNA is all that survives: 42 bases in frame from base 1. The germline V gene (reference sequence) provides CDR1 GTSNPN and CDR2 SVGIG. The protocol used for the library was multiplex PCR. The sample was run on an Illumina HiSeq 4000. iRepertoire HTBI primers and Arm-PCR amplification of CDR3 regions were used to construct TCR beta libraries. PCR products were gel purified before sequencing. The authors processed their data as follows. Across samples, roughly 60 TRBV and 13 to 15 TRBJ segments were identified and used for gene usage analysis of CDR3 amino acid clonotypes. COPE and FqMerger were used to merge filtered high-quality paired reads into contigs. Contigs were aligned with BLAST to IMGT TRBV, TRBD and TRBJ reference genes, and CDR3 was defined per IMGT. Any clonotype with a frequency above 0.1% was classified as a highly expanded clone. Repertoire diversity was measured by Shannon entropy, and V-J evenness by the Gini coefficient. A clonotype found in more than one individual was treated as public. TCRdb reprocessing: public reads trimmed at Q25 with fastp, clones called with MiXCR, in-frame beta chains kept. Records with the same CDR3 protein are collapsed into one entry carrying the most frequent genes and DNA. The V and J calls were not made by the authors but by TCRdb's processing. Here the sample has approximately 400,000 distinct CDR3 sequences; around 24% occur a single time. About a quarter of the sample rests with the top ten.

This clonotype was observed a few times. The antigen this receptor binds is unknown. No per-base quality is available; no much larger clone lies one base away. Read against the paper, the sample's time point label means: persistent/refractory GD, antithyroid drugs over 5 years with positive TRAb. For both TCR sequencing and RNA sequencing, RNA was extracted from PBMCs in TRIzol. Graves' disease was diagnosed according to American Thyroid Association guidelines. Patients were recruited from an endocrinology department in Xi'an, China. Each patient gave 7.5 to 10 milliliters of peripheral blood, collected in an EDTA anticoagulant tube. Ficoll Paque Plus density gradient separation was used to isolate PBMCs, and no further T cell sorting was performed. RNA quality was checked with an Agilent 2100 Bioanalyzer and agarose gel, and concentration with a NanoDrop 2000. Results the study describes overall, beyond this receptor: The authors noted that the small sample size was a limitation that may lower accuracy. Compared with newly diagnosed patients, persistent Graves' disease patients had lower TCR Shannon entropy and fewer highly expanded clones, which suggests clonal expansion. Patients with persistent disease shared more public clonotypes (roughly 2,900) than newly diagnosed patients did (966). Persistent disease showed preferential use of TRBV28, TRBJ1-2 and TRBJ2-5, whereas newly diagnosed disease favored TRBV20-1 and TRBJ2-1. Sequencing and analysis were restricted to the TCR beta chain. The study examined only peripheral blood because the primary lesion, thyroid tissue, could not be accessed.

In this chain, TRBV30 is recombined with TRBJ2-1; the D gene is perhaps TRBD1, on 5 matching bases. This receptor was taken from a female donor with Graves disease. Specimen: peripheral blood mononuclear cells (PBMCs), collected when the disease was refractory, from a patient treated with antithyroid drugs. For the CDR3, the sequence is CAWSVSGSGHEQFF. The sequenced DNA: TGTGCCTGGAGTGTATCAGGGTCAGGGCATGAGCAGTTCTTC.